The 24 T cell receptor beta chains in this list originate from one sample, sequenced in a study of tumor-infiltrating lymphocytes in primary liver carcinoma. A constant-region primer served to make TCR beta cDNA from around 500 ng total RNA. Nested multiplex PCR, run for three rounds with slightly modified ARM-PCR, yielded TCR beta libraries. The study ran its first two PCR rounds for about 11 cycles each, using TRBV1-TRBV30 forward primers and a C-beta reverse primer. TCRdb used MiXCR to reprocess the multiplex PCR reads, holding one entry per CDR3 protein. Here the sample spans about 180,000 distinct CDR3 sequences, approximately 60% being singletons. Alongside blood RNA obtained from unsorted whole blood, germline DNA was also extracted. The specimen was peripheral blood. Receptors originate from a man between 35 and 55 years old with primary liver carcinoma and hepatitis B virus infection.

This clonotype was detected a few times. One junction end does not reproduce the germline sequence, and a read error may be involved. This sequence joins TRBV12-3 or TRBV12-4 and TRBJ2-2; D may be TRBD1 or TRBD2 (5 bases each). The CDR3 covers 16 residues. In nucleotides, the CDR3 is TGTGTCAGCAGTTTCTCAGGGAGTAGGGGCACCGGGGAGCTGTTTTTT. Protein product: CVSSFSGSRGTGELFF.

The chain employs TRBV24-1 and TRBJ2-3; 9 nucleotides line up with TRBD2. CDR1 is KGHDR and CDR2 is SFDVKD in the germline V gene. The CDR3 is 16 amino acids. V was clipped by 4 bases and J by 4 bases; unmatched bases: 8. The CDR3 DNA reads TGTGCCACCAGTGACGGCGGGAGGGCCCTATCAGATACGCAGTATTTT. It is translated as CATSDGGRALSDTQYF.

This sequence joins TRBV4-1 and TRBJ1-6, with D perhaps matching TRBD1 (6 bases). Germline CDR1 MGHRA, CDR2 YSYEKL. Deletions cut 8 bases from V and 8 bases from J, with 19 bases between. The CDR3 spans 15 residues. CDR3 amino acids: CASGSDRVKDSPLHF. The CDR3 DNA is TGCGCCAGCGGCTCGGACAGAGTCAAAGATTCACCCCTCCACTTT.

The chain carries TRBV1 and TRBJ2-5; the D call of TRBD2 is as the table states it, not checked on the DNA. TRBV1 is flagged as a pseudogene. The CDR3 totals 17 residues. This CDR3 reads CTSSHFLSLLAEETQYF. The CDR3 DNA reads as TGCACCAGCAGCCATTTCCTATCATTACTAGCGGAAGAGACCCAGTACTTC.

About this clonotype: This may stem from a read error, because a much larger clone lies one nucleotide away. The chain recombines TRBV6-2 or TRBV6-3 with TRBJ2-1; the match to TRBD1 covers 11 bases. Germline CDR1 and CDR2: MNHEY and SVGEGT. There are 13 residues in the CDR3. This CDR3 reads CASNYTSGTGGFF. The CDR3 region has the DNA TGTGCCAGCAATTACACGTCCGGGACAGGGGGGTTCTTC.

The genes are TRBV7-8 and TRBJ1-3; no definite D call. V was pared by 1 base and J by 0 bases, with 7 bases between. Germline CDR1 SGHVS, CDR2 FQNEAQ. The CDR3 is made up of 15 amino acids. The CDR3 protein is CASSLVGSSGNTIYF. In nucleotides, the CDR3 is TGTGCCAGCAGCTTAGTGGGGTCCTCTGGAAACACCATATATTTT. The entire variable domain, with the rest obtained from reference TRBV7-8 and TRBJ1-3, is as follows: GAGVSQSPRYKVAKRGQDVALRCDPISGHVSLFWYQQALGQGPEFLTYFQNEAQLDKSGLPSDRFFAERPEGSVSTLKIQRTQQEDSAVYLCASSLVGSSGNTIYFGEGSWLTVV.

This clonotype was picked up a small number of times. V is TRBV12-3 or TRBV12-4 and J is TRBJ2-5; TRBD1 aligns across 10 bases. This CDR3 is built from 16 residues. The V segment lost 4 bases and the J segment 0 bases; nucleotides outside the gene matches: 5. The CDR3 sequence: CASSSPGTGDQETQYF. CDR3 bases: TGTGCCAGCAGTTCCCCGGGGACAGGGGACCAAGAGACCCAGTACTTC.

The V and J genes are TRBV4-1 and TRBJ2-2, with D possibly matching TRBD1 (6 bases). This CDR3 has 16 residues. The germline CDR1 and CDR2 sequences are MGHRA and YSYEKL. The V gene lost 4 bases and the J gene lost 0 bases, with 12 bases spanning the gap. CDR3 DNA sequence: TGCGCCAGCAGCCCACAGGGTCAGACGAACACCGGGGAGCTGTTTTTT. It codes for CASSPQGQTNTGELFF.

V gene TRBV11-2 combines with J gene TRBJ2-1; D uncertain. CDR3 size: 18 residues. Germline-derived CDR1 and CDR2 are SGHAT and FQNNGV. The V gene lost 3 bases and the J gene lost 0 bases, with 18 bases spanning the gap. The CDR3 DNA is TGTGCCAGCAGCTTTATATTGGATCCCGCGAGCTCCTACAATGAGCAGTTCTTC. As protein: CASSFILDPASSYNEQFF.

This clonotype was picked up a small number of times. The chain recombines TRBV6-2 or TRBV6-3 with TRBJ1-1; D gene ambiguous. The germline gives CDR1 MNHEY, CDR2 SVGEGT. This CDR3 is built from 13 residues. Deletions cut 8 bases from V and 3 bases from J, with 13 bases between. The CDR3 coding sequence is TGTGCCAGCGGGGATGCGGCGCACACTGAAGCTTTCTTT. Translation: CASGDAAHTEAFF.

This chain connects TRBV4-2 to TRBJ2-2; 11 nucleotides align to TRBD2. Germline V gives CDR1 LGHNA, CDR2 YNFKEQ. The CDR3 consists of 18 residues. The ends lost 1 base at V and 0 bases at J; junction bases unmatched: 4. CDR3 region: CASSQGGLAVANTGELFF. CDR3 bases: TGTGCCAGCAGCCAAGGGGGACTAGCGGTAGCGAACACCGGGGAGCTGTTTTTT.

This clonotype came up a few times. The V and J genes are TRBV11-2 and TRBJ2-2; D not resolved. From germline, CDR1 is SGHAT and CDR2 FQNNGV. V was shortened by 2 bases and J by 6 bases, with 7 bases between the two germline ends. The CDR3 consists of 13 residues. CDR3 sequence: CASSLIVAGELFF. For the CDR3, the DNA is TGTGCCAGCAGCTTAATAGTCGCCGGGGAGCTGTTTTTT.

This clonotype was observed many times. The J gene is TRBJ2-3, the V gene TRBV6-5, with D possibly TRBD2 on 5 matching bases. V lost 6 bases and J 5 bases, leaving 12 bases between the germline ends. The CDR3 is made up of 13 amino acids. The germline CDR1 and CDR2 sequences are MNHEY and SVGAGI. The CDR3, as DNA: TGTGCCAGCAGGAGCGGACCAGGAGATACGCAGTATTTT. Residues: CASRSGPGDTQYF.

This clonotype occurred a few times. The chain combines TRBV12-3 or TRBV12-4 with TRBJ1-1; D call uncertain. The CDR3 has 14 residues. V shed 3 bases and J shed 7 bases, with 15 bases lying between them. The CDR3 coding sequence is TGTGCCAGCAGTTTGCAGGCCCGAACTTTTGAAGCTTTCTTT. Translated, it gives CASSLQARTFEAFF.

The J gene is TRBJ1-2, the V gene TRBV5-1, with 8 bases fitting TRBD1. This CDR3 is built from 16 residues. Germline lookup yields CDR1 SGHRS and CDR2 YFSETQ. J lost 4 bases, V lost 4 bases, and 12 bases had no gene match. This chain's CDR3 is CASSTEPGQVIYGYTF. CDR3 DNA: TGCGCCAGCAGCACAGAGCCGGGACAGGTTATCTATGGCTACACCTTC.

This CDR3 reads CAWRRKDRFAPYEQYF. The CDR3 DNA is TGTGCCTGGAGACGCAAGGACAGGTTTGCCCCCTACGAGCAGTACTTC. The chain employs TRBV30 and TRBJ2-7, with 7 nucleotides matching TRBD1. After removal of 3 bases from V and 2 bases from J, the junction contained 13 bases not matched to a gene. The CDR3 totals 16 residues. CDR1 is GTSNPN, CDR2 SVGIG, per germline (reference sequence).

The rearrangement links TRBV6-5 to TRBJ2-7; tentatively, D is TRBD1 (6 bases). Trimming removed 5 bases at V and 4 bases at J, with 15 bases between. In germline, CDR1 is MNHEY, CDR2 SVGAGI. The CDR3 runs to 14 residues. The CDR3 loop reads CASSIAGTPYEQYF. CDR3 coding DNA: TGTGCCAGCAGTATTGCCGGGACACCTTACGAGCAGTACTTC.

About this clonotype itself: Germline and junction disagree at one end, which may indicate a read error. V gene TRBV11-2 combines with J gene TRBJ2-5, with unresolved D. CDR1 SGHAT and CDR2 FQNNGV come from the germline V gene. This CDR3 contains 12 residues. The CDR3 DNA sequence: TGTGCCAGCAGCTTAGTAGAAGAGACCCTGTATTTC. Residues: CASSLVEETLYF.

This clonotype was counted many times. The chain joins TRBV4-1 to TRBJ2-7, with D maybe TRBD1 (6 bases). CDR1 and CDR2 from the germline V gene are MGHRA and YSYEKL. The V and J ends lost 2 bases and 7 bases respectively, with 12 bases between them. The CDR3 loop spans 13 amino acids. DNA for the CDR3: TGCGCCAGCAGCCAAAGGATCGACAGGGAGCAGTACTTC. Protein sequence: CASSQRIDREQYF.

The gene calls are TRBV10-1 and TRBJ2-3; 7 bases match TRBD1. The CDR3 has 15 amino acids. V shed 5 bases and J 0 bases; nucleotides not matched to a gene: 5. Germline assignment: CDR1 WNHNN and CDR2 SYGVQD (reference sequence). CDR3 coding DNA: TGCGCCAGCAGTTCGGGACAGTCTAGCACAGATACGCAGTATTTT. Translated: CASSSGQSSTDTQYF.

This clonotype was seen at least ten times. V and J are TRBV10-3 and TRBJ2-7; 7 positions agree with TRBD2. Trimming at V came to 4 bases and at J to 6 bases, leaving 9 bases not matched to a gene. This CDR3 has 14 residues. CDR1 is ENHRY and CDR2 is SYGVKD in the germline V gene. The CDR3 here is CAISGGGSVGEQYF. The CDR3 DNA sequence: TGTGCCATCAGTGGCGGCGGGAGCGTGGGCGAGCAGTACTTC.

This chain uses TRBV7-9 with TRBJ1-2, with D possibly being TRBD1 (5 bases). The CDR3 consists of 14 residues. Germline V CDR1 and CDR2: SEHNR, FQNEAQ (reference sequence). Trimming removed 5 bases from V and 2 bases from J, with 12 bases in between. The CDR3, as DNA: TGTGCCAGCAGCCCCGGTAGGGGCAACTATGGCTACACCTTC. Amino acid sequence: CASSPGRGNYGYTF.

The rearrangement links TRBV6-1 to TRBJ1-5, with D unresolved. The CDR3 runs 12 residues. The germline CDR1 and CDR2 sequences are MNHNS and SASEGT. Between the trimmed V and J ends, which lost 2 bases and 6 bases, there was a span of 5 bases. CDR3 DNA sequence: TGTGCCAGCAGTGAATGGGCTCAGCCCCAGCATTTT. The encoded protein is CASSEWAQPQHF.

For this clonotype: A single base separates this from a much larger clone, so it may be a read error. The rearrangement joins TRBV5-1 to TRBJ2-1, with TRBD2 identical over 7 bases. The CDR3 contains 16 residues. After removal of 2 bases from V and 0 bases from J, the junction contained 5 bases not matched to a gene. CDR1 and CDR2 (germline): SGHRS, YFSETQ. This chain's CDR3 is CASSFLGGSSYNEQFF. Here the CDR3 DNA reads TGCGCCAGCAGCTTCCTTGGCGGGAGCTCCTACAATGAGCAGTTCTTC.